One sample yielded the 21 T cell receptor beta chains listed below, sequenced in a study of blood T cell repertoires in COVID-19. The method was immunoSEQ multiplex PCR; TCRdb's version includes in-frame clones alone and lacks a portion of them. The table includes some 100,000 clones, roughly 86% detected once. The specimen sequenced was peripheral blood. Receptors originate from a man in his fifties with acute or convalescent COVID-19.

The chain uses TRBV10-2 and TRBJ1-2; 8 positions match TRBD1. Germline V gene lookup returns CDR1 WSHSY and CDR2 SAAADI. This CDR3 has 14 amino acids. With V trimmed by 5 bases and J by 4 bases, 6 bases remained unmatched. The CDR3 loop is CASSSGGGGYGYTF. Here the CDR3 DNA reads TGCGCCAGCAGTTCAGGGGGCGGGGGCTATGGCTACACCTTC.

This clone was recorded once. This chain joins TRBV27 and TRBJ1-1, with D perhaps TRBD1 (5 bases). Germline CDR1 is MNHEY and CDR2 is SMNVEV (reference sequence). V lost 7 bases, J lost 1 base, and 13 bases lay in between. The CDR3 has 14 residues. CDR3 sequence: CASTLLGGNTEAFF. The CDR3 bases are TGTGCCAGCACCTTACTGGGGGGGAACACTGAAGCTTTCTTT.

The chain is built from TRBV9 and TRBJ2-3, with TRBD2 as a possible D gene (6 bases). The CDR3 is 14 amino acids. V shed 4 bases and J shed 3 bases, with 12 bases lying between them. Per the germline V gene, CDR1 is SGDLS and CDR2 is YYNGEE. The CDR3 DNA reads as TGTGCCAGCAGCACTAGAGGAGGGACAGATACGCAGTATTTT. Encoded protein: CASSTRGGTDTQYF.

The chain couples TRBV29-1 to TRBJ1-3; D unresolved. In germline, CDR1 is SQVTM, CDR2 ANQGSEA. V was cut by 4 bases and J by 4 bases, with 8 bases left in between. The CDR3 totals 12 residues. The CDR3 reads CSVGALGNTIYF. CDR3 DNA: TGCAGCGTTGGGGCATTAGGAAACACCATATATTTT.

V is TRBV2 and J is TRBJ2-7; possibly TRBD2 for D (7 bases). Deletions cut 5 bases from V and 7 bases from J, with 15 bases between. This CDR3 spans 13 amino acids. CDR1 SNHLY and CDR2 FYNNEI come from the germline V gene. Here the CDR3 reads CASSRGASGEQYF. The DNA of the CDR3 is TGTGCCAGCAGTCGGGGGGCCTCGGGTGAGCAGTACTTC.

The genes are TRBV12-1 and TRBJ2-1; TRBD2 is the table's D call and was not checked against the DNA. TRBV12-1 constitutes a pseudogene. The CDR3 contains 15 residues. In nucleotides, the CDR3 is TGTGCCAGCAGCCGCACTTCTAGCGCCTGGAATGAGCAGTTCTTC. Translation: CASSRTSSAWNEQFF.

This clone occurred once. The V and J genes are TRBV10-2 and TRBJ2-1, with 13 positions matching TRBD2. The germline CDR1 and CDR2 sequences are WSHSY and SAAADI. Trimming removed 1 base from V and 7 bases from J; junction bases left unmatched: 1. The length of the CDR3 is 15 residues. The CDR3 coding sequence is TGCGCCAGCAGTGAGTTACTAGCGGGAGGGAATGAGCAGTTCTTC. Translating it yields CASSELLAGGNEQFF.

This chain links TRBV3-1 (or the pseudogene TRBV3-2) with TRBJ2-1; TRBD2 matches 9 bases. CDR1 is LGHDT, CDR2 YNNKEL, per germline (reference sequence). V trimming: 4 bases; J trimming: 7 bases; junction bases outside the gene matches: 8. This CDR3 spans 15 amino acids. The CDR3 DNA reads as TGTGCCAGCAGCCCTGCTAGCGGGAAGAGGAATGAGCAGTTCTTC. Its protein is CASSPASGKRNEQFF.

This chain links TRBV30 with TRBJ1-1; D is possibly TRBD1 (5 bases). Trimming stripped 5 bases from V and 0 bases from J, with 7 bases between. CDR1 is GTSNPN, CDR2 SVGIG, per germline (reference sequence). This CDR3 is built from 12 residues. The CDR3 DNA reads TGTGCCTGGGACAGAATGAACACTGAAGCTTTCTTT. Residues: CAWDRMNTEAFF.

V and J are TRBV24-1 and TRBJ2-7; D not resolved. This CDR3 is 14 amino acids long. Germline V lookup: CDR1 KGHDR, CDR2 SFDVKD. Trimming stripped 3 bases from V and 2 bases from J, with 10 bases between. The CDR3 sequence: CATSDTRQAYEQYF. The CDR3 bases are TGTGCCACCAGTGATACTCGGCAGGCCTACGAGCAGTACTTC.

This chain links TRBV11-2 with TRBJ1-2, with a tentative D call TRBD1 (6 bases). V was clipped by 6 bases and J by 8 bases, with 16 bases between them. The germline CDR1 and CDR2 sequences are SGHAT and FQNNGV. The CDR3 consists of 13 residues. The DNA for the CDR3 is TGTGCCAGCAGAATGGACAGAACAGGGGGCTACACCTTC. Amino acid sequence: CASRMDRTGGYTF.

This clone was counted once. The V call is TRBV5-1, the J call TRBJ1-4; 9 nucleotides match TRBD1. The V and J ends lost 4 bases and 0 bases, in that order; junction bases with no gene match: 4. Germline CDR1 SGHRS, CDR2 YFSETQ. The CDR3 is 16 residues long. CDR3 DNA: TGCGCCAGCAGCGTCGGACAGGGGCCAACTAATGAAAAACTGTTTTTT. Its translation: CASSVGQGPTNEKLFF.

The chain couples TRBV27 to TRBJ2-7; weak D call: TRBD2 (6 bases). This CDR3 has 17 residues. CDR1 and CDR2 (germline): MNHEY, SMNVEV (reference sequence). Trimming cost V 0 bases and J 1 base, with 16 bases left between them. This CDR3 is CASSLSHGSAGSYEQYF. The DNA of the CDR3 is TGTGCCAGCAGTTTATCCCACGGTTCTGCGGGGTCCTACGAGCAGTACTTC.

The rearrangement uses TRBV3-1 (or the pseudogene TRBV3-2) and TRBJ2-3; weak D call: TRBD2 (5 bases). Between the trimmed V and J ends, which lost 4 bases and 8 bases, there was a span of 16 bases. The CDR3 spans 14 residues. Germline CDR1 is LGHDT and CDR2 is YNNKEL (reference sequence). The CDR3 here is CASSPRGSGGTQYF. CDR3 DNA sequence: TGTGCCAGCAGCCCTCGGGGAAGTGGTGGTACGCAGTATTTT.

This sequence joins TRBV24-1 and TRBJ1-1, with 8 bases matching TRBD1. There are 15 residues in the CDR3. The germline gives CDR1 KGHDR, CDR2 SFDVKD. Trimming took 5 bases from V and 1 from J; bases not matched to a gene: 5. CDR3 amino acids: CATSGGQGANTEAFF. The CDR3 bases are TGTGCCACCAGTGGCGGACAGGGAGCGAACACTGAAGCTTTCTTT.

The chain uses TRBV10-3 and TRBJ2-3; 14 bases are shared with TRBD2. The germline V gene encodes CDR1 ENHRY and CDR2 SYGVKD. This CDR3 spans 20 amino acids. V was pared by 4 bases and J by 1 base, with 13 bases of the junction left unmatched. The CDR3 region is CAISGTPGLAGAGGTDTQYF. CDR3 DNA sequence: TGTGCCATCAGTGGGACCCCGGGACTAGCGGGAGCTGGTGGCACAGATACGCAGTATTTT.

The chain is built from TRBV18 and TRBJ1-4; TRBD1 matches at 10 bases. The V segment lost 5 bases and the J segment 11 bases; nucleotides outside the gene matches: 8. CDR1 is KGHSH and CDR2 is LQKENI in the germline V gene. The CDR3 sequence is 14 residues long. The CDR3 loop is CASSESTGGLKLFF. DNA of the CDR3: TGTGCCAGCTCAGAGTCGACAGGGGGCTTGAAACTGTTTTTT.

This chain joins TRBV6-4 and TRBJ1-5; 7 bases align to TRBD1. V was pared by 5 bases and J by 8 bases, with 9 bases of the junction left unmatched. The CDR3 runs to 14 residues. CDR1 is MRHNA and CDR2 is SNTAGT in the germline V gene. The CDR3: CASSPNRGVEPQHF. In DNA, the CDR3 is TGTGCCAGCAGTCCGAACAGGGGCGTGGAGCCCCAGCATTTT.

The chain links TRBV10-1 to TRBJ1-2, with D perhaps TRBD1 (5 bases). The CDR3 spans 13 residues. V lost 5 bases to trimming and J lost 3 bases, with 10 bases between them. Per the germline V gene, CDR1 is WNHNN and CDR2 is SYGVQD (reference sequence). This CDR3 is CASSSDRYYGYTF. The CDR3 region has the DNA TGCGCCAGCAGTTCCGACAGATACTATGGCTACACCTTC.

The rearrangement uses TRBV5-6 and TRBJ1-4, with a weak D call TRBD1 (6 bases). Germline lookup yields CDR1 SGHDT and CDR2 YYEEEE. The CDR3 sequence is 16 residues long. V shed 2 bases and J shed 3 bases, with 14 bases lying between them. The CDR3 DNA is TGTGCCAGCAGCTTATTCGGGGGGCCGTCTAATGAAAAACTGTTTTTT. Amino acids: CASSLFGGPSNEKLFF.

V and J are TRBV9 and TRBJ1-2; D gene ambiguous. Trimming cost V 0 bases and J 4 bases, with 10 bases left between them. This CDR3 is 14 amino acids long. Looked up from germline, CDR1 is SGDLS and CDR2 is YYNGEE. In DNA, the CDR3 is TGTGCCAGCAGCGTAGAAAGATTAGCCTATGGCTACACCTTC. The encoded protein is CASSVERLAYGYTF.